The clone carrying this TCR beta chain was observed a handful of times. This sample was taken from a study of graft-versus-host responses after intestinal transplantation. V lost 8 bases, J lost 1 base, and 12 bases lay in between. Germline assignment: CDR1 SNHLY and CDR2 FYNNEI. The CDR3 consists of 14 residues. The data were produced by immunoSEQ multiplex PCR, yet TCRdb's version contains in-frame clones alone and is incomplete. The data show about 21,000 clones, with 55% to 65% seen just once and under 1.2% held by the top ten. The sequencing here drew on alloreactive CD4+ T cells from a mixed lymphocyte reaction culture, taken before intestinal transplant. Stated subset: CFSE-low proliferating T cells sorted from roughly 6-day pre-transplant mixed lymphocyte reaction (GvH or HvG direction). The rearrangement links TRBV2 to TRBJ1-5, with D hard to call. The clonotype originates from a human patient who received an intestinal transplant. Here the CDR3 DNA reads TGTGCCAGCGGCCGGGGATTGAGCAATCAGCCCCAGCATTTT. Its translation: CASGRGLSNQPQHF.